The TCR beta chain under discussion was sequenced for a study of tumor-infiltrating lymphocytes in primary liver carcinoma. As for the study in general: Patients, male and female, were 30 to 69 years old. Stage T1-T3 N0M0 tumors spanned about 4.2 to 10 cm. Read depth, roughly 3.5 to 7.13 million productive TCRbeta reads, did not differ significantly between tissues.

A note on this clonotype: One junction end does not reproduce the germline sequence, and a read error may be involved.

RNA was extracted from whole blood without cell sorting, alongside germline DNA. The input was approximately 500 ng total RNA; TCR beta cDNA was made from it with a constant-region primer. Libraries covering TCR beta were generated through three nested multiplex PCR rounds (using a slightly modified ARM-PCR). For about 11 cycles apiece, the opening two PCR rounds ran with TRBV1-TRBV30 forward primers and a C-beta reverse primer. TCRdb recomputed calls from the multiplex PCR reads with MiXCR, one row per CDR3 protein. The data contain about 210,000 distinct CDR3 sequences, 65% of them seen just once; the ten biggest clones take up 5.5% to 9%. This CDR3 region has 15 residues. Germline V gives CDR1 ENHRY, CDR2 SYGVKD.

Sequenced sample: peripheral blood. The rearrangement joins TRBV10-3 to TRBJ1-1, with TRBD1 matching over 7 bases. The TCR originated in a woman aged 55-70 years with primary liver carcinoma and hepatitis B virus infection. CDR3 protein: CAINDIGGTDTEAFF. In nucleotides, the CDR3 is TGTGCCATCAATGATATCGGGGGGACAGACACTGAAGCTTTCTTC.